The 3 T cell receptor beta chains listed next were all sequenced from one sample in a study of CD8 T cells in ankylosing spondylitis. TCRdb re-analysed the 5' RACE reads in MiXCR, keeping a single row per CDR3 protein. Of about 200,000 distinct CDR3 sequences in the sample, about 7% were seen once. These receptors lack a known antigen. Points from the study as a whole: Seemingly distinctive of ankylosing spondylitis blood was a TCR beta motif formed by eight highly homologous variants.

What was sequenced was blood, either unsorted or a sorted T cell fraction (not recorded which). The receptors come from a male donor with ankylosing spondylitis.

This clonotype was detected ten times or more. The chain joins TRBV27 to TRBJ2-1; D unresolved. The CDR3 length is 15 residues. V lost 6 bases and J 4 bases, leaving 16 bases between the germline ends. Germline V lookup: CDR1 MNHEY, CDR2 SMNVEV (reference sequence). DNA of the CDR3: TGTGCCAGCAGCCCCTACTACTCGAAATACAATGAGCAGTTCTTC. As protein: CASSPYYSKYNEQFF.

This clonotype was seen ten or more times. This rearrangement joins TRBV7-2 to TRBJ1-2; D uncertain. This CDR3 spans 15 amino acids. The germline gives CDR1 SGHTA, CDR2 FQGNSA. V was pared by 1 base and J by 4 bases, with 13 bases between. CDR3 sequence (DNA): TGTGCCAGCAGCTTAGAAGTGGGTGGTGGCTATGGCTACACCTTC. It specifies CASSLEVGGGYGYTF.

This clonotype has at least ten counts. The chain couples TRBV7-2 to TRBJ2-3; D unresolved. Between the trimmed V and J ends, which lost 1 base and 3 bases, there was a span of 11 bases. The CDR3 is 15 amino acids. Per the germline V gene, CDR1 is SGHTA and CDR2 is FQGNSA. CDR3 sequence (DNA): TGTGCCAGCAGCTTAGTTGATGGATGGACAGATACGCAGTATTTT. This codes for CASSLVDGWTDTQYF.